This paragraph covers one T cell receptor (beta chain) sequence. Its cognate antigen has yet to be identified. Base qualities are missing; no much larger clone stands one base away. This entry is derived from a study of T cell responses to AZD1222 COVID-19 vaccine (dated by TCRdb to the early 2020s). For context, the study as a whole: Because spike-specific TCR depth and breadth did not differ between the two schedules, AZD1222 recipients who got a second dose at roughly 4 weeks were pooled with those who got a second dose at roughly 12 weeks. Trial participants were enrolled into age subgroups of 18-55, 56-69 and 70-plus years, which contained approximately 150, 30 and 60 TCR-sequenced participants, respectively. A total of over 230 trial participants underwent TCR sequencing, of whom 207 received two doses of AZD1222 and some 26 received two doses of the MenACWY control vaccine. What the research found in general, with its limitations: Because no samples from the day 14 peak response were available, repertoires could be characterized only after the peak T cell response. The 56-69-year group was small, and its depth increase did not reach significance, likely because of low power. Conclusions about previously exposed vaccinees are limited, since just 5 to 7 AZD1222 recipients were seropositive for SARS-CoV-2 at baseline. Nearly half of unique spike-specific TCRs reportedly recognized epitopes outside regions mutated in the B.1.351 and B.1.1.7 variants. After two AZD1222 doses, spike-specific TCR breadth and depth were significantly higher than at day 0 and than in MenACWY recipients. The vaccine-associated CD4 TCRs covered the entire spike protein, and the dominant responses fell in regions 160-218 and 743-854. Participants were mostly white British, with more females than males. The authors suggested clonal diversity may have been underestimated.

The CDR3 regions of human TCRbeta chains were analyzed by immunosequencing. The paper's data handling went like this. Repertoire TCRs were checked for matches against a reference library of SARS-CoV-2-specific TCRs that had been generated using the MIRA antigen-specificity platform. Breadth was defined as the fraction of unique TCRs that were SARS-CoV-2-associated, and depth was defined as the fraction of total T cells that were SARS-CoV-2-associated. Using the MIRA data, every spike-specific TCR was mapped to the spike region that the TCR reacted to and assigned to either a CD4 or a CD8 class. Log10-transformed breadth and depth values were compared by one-way ANOVA with Sidak's multiple comparisons tests. TCRdb provides this immuneACCESS table in a form limited to in-frame rearrangements. Some clones are lacking; in checked studies, under half of them reflect an unresolved V gene, and why the rest are absent is not known. V and J calls and clone size are those listed in that table; D and trimming were worked out from the DNA. Across this sample there are 85,000 to 120,000 clones, with around 82% seen only once. Together, the top ten hold more than 15% of the sample.

In light of the paper, this sample's time point label describes: baseline before first vaccination. Samples from vaccinated people were obtained from the UK trials COV001 and COV002, which included a single-blind randomized controlled phase 2/3 trial of AZD1222 (ChAdOx1 nCoV-19) in healthy adults. Trial participant PBMC samples were collected at day 0 and day 28 after the second dose for TCRbeta chain sequencing. Reading from cysteine to phenylalanine, the CDR3 counts 13 amino acids. Of all the DNA, just the CDR3 is kept, 39 bases in frame from base 1. V is clipped by 2 bases and J by 8 bases, and the sequence between their germline boundaries is 9 bases long. The germline V gene (reference sequence) gives CDR1 as LGHDT and CDR2 as YNNKEL.

The V and J genes are TRBV3-1 (or the pseudogene TRBV3-2) and TRBJ1-4; the D gene assignment is ambiguous. The starting material was peripheral blood, obtained on day 0 of AZD1222 vaccination. This TCR came from an adult in good health. The DNA is as follows: TGTGCCAGCAGCCAAAGACTGGGCGAAAAACTGTTTTTT. The encoded protein is CASSQRLGEKLFF.